This T cell receptor (beta chain) came from a study of blood T cell repertoires in COVID-19. Individuals drawn from some 25 US areas were roughly 18 to 95 years old. V lost 1 base, J lost 2 bases, and 15 bases lay in between. Germline V gene data show CDR1 as SGDLS and CDR2 as YYNGEE. The length of the CDR3 is 16 residues. The assay was immunoSEQ multiplex PCR, and TCRdb's table has in-frame clones only and misses some. The sample holds about 310,000 clones, 75% to 90% seen once. The sequencing sample was made of PBMCs or T cells enriched from blood (not recorded which). The sequence derives from a man aged 25 to 40 who had recovered from COVID-19. V usage is TRBV9 and J usage is TRBJ2-5, with a possible D match to TRBD2 (6 bases). The CDR3 region is CASSVTPGGTQETQYF. CDR3 in DNA: TGTGCCAGCAGCGTAACCCCTGGGGGGACTCAAGAGACCCAGTACTTC.